The source of this T cell receptor (beta chain) is a study of PD-1 blockade in classical Hodgkin lymphoma. TCRdb's table, derived via immunoSEQ multiplex PCR, lists solely in-frame clones and lacks some. The sample holds 25,000 to 30,000 clones, over 75% seen once. Study results and caveats: TCR diversity in CD4+, not CD8+, cells rose significantly by C4D1. Repertoire differences have undefined causes, possibly disease activity or prior therapy.

The time point here: cycle 4 day 1 (C4D1), after less than 7 weeks of nivolumab. Every patient relapsed after autologous stem cell transplantation, and brentuximab vedotin exposure varied. Germline lookup yields CDR1 MNHNY and CDR2 SVGAGI (reference sequence). CDR3 length: 15 amino acids. The V end was cut by 4 bases, the J end by 5 bases, with 15 bases between. About this clone: Its matching antigen is unknown.

The origin of this receptor is a human donor with classical Hodgkin lymphoma. The rearrangement joins TRBV6-6 to TRBJ1-5, with no clear D. The starting material was peripheral blood mononuclear cells (PBMCs), obtained before the fourth cycle of nivolumab. The CDR3 protein is CASSSSLGRDQPQHF. The DNA for the CDR3 is TGTGCCAGCAGTTCCTCTTTGGGTAGGGATCAGCCCCAGCATTTT.